This is a list of T cell receptor beta chains from one sample in a study of shared clonotypes between healthy human individuals. Data came from immunoSEQ multiplex PCR; TCRdb stores just in-frame clones and leaves some out. The table includes about 2.4 million clones, roughly 93% detected once. Source material: naive CD4+ T cells from PBMCs. Every receptor here comes from a man younger than 35 in good health. Some clones in this sample may be carry-over from other donors' samples. CDR3s include the opening cysteine and the closing phenylalanine or tryptophan. D genes are given only for firm matches. Expanded clones are given a class, and other clones once, few, many or no size at all.

j_call: TRBJ2-1
clone_size: .
v_call: TRBV4-2
d_call: TRBD2
cdr3_aa: CASSQDLAGDYNEQFF
cdr3_nt: TGTGCCAGCAGCCAAGATCTGGCGGGAGACTACAATGAGCAGTTCTTC

j_call: TRBJ1-2
clone_size: .
v_call: TRBV16
d_call: TRBD1
cdr3_aa: CASSQPRQGYYGYTF
cdr3_nt: TGTGCCAGCAGCCAACCCAGACAGGGCTACTATGGCTACACCTTC

j_call: TRBJ2-7
clone_size: .
v_call: TRBV7-8
d_call: .
cdr3_aa: CASSFRGWEQYF
cdr3_nt: TGTGCCAGCAGCTTCCGAGGGTGGGAGCAGTACTTC

j_call: TRBJ2-5
clone_size: .
v_call: TRBV30
d_call: .
cdr3_aa: CAWFRGRETQYF
cdr3_nt: TGTGCCTGGTTCAGGGGACGGGAGACCCAGTACTTC

j_call: TRBJ2-5
clone_size: .
v_call: TRBV5-1
d_call: .
cdr3_aa: CASSSGLANQETQYF
cdr3_nt: TGCGCCAGCAGCTCGGGTCTAGCGAACCAAGAGACCCAGTACTTC

j_call: TRBJ1-3
clone_size: .
v_call: TRBV4-3
d_call: TRBD1
cdr3_aa: CASSQPGQGFNTIYF
cdr3_nt: TGCGCCAGCAGCCAACCGGGACAGGGGTTCAACACCATATATTTT

j_call: TRBJ1-5
clone_size: .
v_call: TRBV19
d_call: TRBD1
cdr3_aa: CASSIRPGQGGQPQHF
cdr3_nt: TGTGCCAGTAGTATACGACCCGGACAGGGCGGGCAGCCCCAGCATTTT

j_call: TRBJ2-3
clone_size: .
v_call: TRBV5-1
d_call: .
cdr3_aa: CASSFLKGTDTQYF
cdr3_nt: TGCGCCAGCAGCTTCCTCAAAGGTACAGATACGCAGTATTTT

j_call: TRBJ2-7
clone_size: once
v_call: TRBV7-9
d_call: .
cdr3_aa: CASTADRYEQYF
cdr3_nt: TGTGCCAGCACCGCGGACCGGTACGAGCAGTACTTC

j_call: TRBJ2-5
clone_size: .
v_call: TRBV5-4
d_call: .
cdr3_aa: CASSLRGTQTQYF
cdr3_nt: TGTGCCAGCAGCTTGAGGGGGACCCAAACCCAGTACTTC

j_call: TRBJ2-7
clone_size: .
v_call: TRBV30
d_call: TRBD1
cdr3_aa: CAWGSTRTGGYEQYF
cdr3_nt: TGTGCCTGGGGGTCTACCAGAACAGGGGGCTACGAGCAGTACTTC

j_call: TRBJ2-7
clone_size: .
v_call: TRBV11-2
d_call: .
cdr3_aa: CASSLVPGPAYEQYF
cdr3_nt: TGTGCCAGCAGCTTAGTTCCGGGGCCCGCCTACGAGCAGTACTTC

j_call: TRBJ1-2
clone_size: .
v_call: TRBV28
d_call: .
cdr3_aa: CASSLVQGSYGYTF
cdr3_nt: TGTGCCAGCAGTTTAGTGCAGGGAAGTTACGGCTACACCTTC

j_call: TRBJ2-1
clone_size: .
v_call: TRBV7-2
d_call: TRBD1
cdr3_aa: CASRAAGTGGRGEQFF
cdr3_nt: TGTGCCAGCAGGGCCGCCGGGACAGGTGGGAGAGGTGAGCAGTTCTTC

j_call: TRBJ1-1
clone_size: .
v_call: TRBV28
d_call: .
cdr3_aa: CASSLGGRDEAFF
cdr3_nt: TGTGCCAGCAGTTTGGGAGGGAGGGATGAAGCTTTCTTT

j_call: TRBJ1-2
clone_size: .
v_call: TRBV5-4
d_call: TRBD1
cdr3_aa: CASSLTGGTYGYTF
cdr3_nt: TGTGCCAGCAGCTTGACAGGGGGTACCTATGGCTACACCTTC